This T cell receptor (beta chain) comes out of a study of blood T cell repertoires in COVID-19. Whole-study context: Acute-phase and convalescent COVID-19 samples originated in the United States, Italy and Spain. T cells, B-cell-depleted T cells, or PBMCs supplied cDNA or gDNA.

Original processing notes: Scientists estimated how many nucleated cells there were by amplifying reference gene primers. Sequencing was performed with immunoSEQ multiplex PCR; in TCRdb, only in-frame clones are kept and a portion is missing. The DNA gave D and trimming, while V, J and clone size come from that table. The sample shows a few hundred thousand clones, approximately 88% of them seen only once. Germline CDR1 reads MGHRA; CDR2 reads YSYEKL. The CDR3 is made up of 16 amino acids. Trimming removed 0 bases from V and 4 bases from J; junction bases left unmatched: 5. This chain links TRBV4-1 with TRBJ2-1; TRBD2 aligns across 8 bases. This clonotype was sampled from a man younger than 35 who had recovered from COVID-19. Sequenced: peripheral blood. CDR3 loop: CASSQETSGGYNEQFF. In nucleotides, the CDR3 is TGCGCCAGCAGCCAAGAAACAAGCGGGGGATACAATGAGCAGTTCTTC.